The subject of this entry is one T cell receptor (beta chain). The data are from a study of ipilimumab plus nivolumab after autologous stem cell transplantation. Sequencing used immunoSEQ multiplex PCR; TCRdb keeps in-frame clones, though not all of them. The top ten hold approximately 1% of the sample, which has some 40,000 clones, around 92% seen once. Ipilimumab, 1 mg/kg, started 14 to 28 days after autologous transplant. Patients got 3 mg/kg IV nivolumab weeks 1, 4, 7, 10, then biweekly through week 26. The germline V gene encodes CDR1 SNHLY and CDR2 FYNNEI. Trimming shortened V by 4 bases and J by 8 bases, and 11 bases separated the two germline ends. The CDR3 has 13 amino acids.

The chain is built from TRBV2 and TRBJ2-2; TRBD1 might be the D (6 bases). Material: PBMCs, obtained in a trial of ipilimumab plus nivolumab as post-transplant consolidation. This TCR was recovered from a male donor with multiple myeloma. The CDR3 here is CASSVWGPGELFF. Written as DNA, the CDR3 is TGTGCCAGCAGTGTATGGGGGCCTGGGGAGCTGTTTTTT.